The T cell receptor (beta chain) under discussion was sequenced for a study of Ad26.COV2.S vaccination and SARS-CoV-2 variants. The table came from immunoSEQ multiplex PCR; TCRdb's copy has only in-frame clones and leaves some out. The sample includes 300,000 to 450,000 clones, under 95% of them seen just once. Trimming removed 1 base from V and 6 bases from J; junction bases left unmatched: 6. The CDR3 consists of 16 residues. Per the germline V gene, CDR1 is LGHDT and CDR2 is YNNKEL (reference sequence). Concerning this clone itself: Antigen: not known.

Study-wide results and limits: Marked by substantial breadth, spike-specific CD8+ and CD4+ T cell responses were reportedly seen after vaccination.

This chain uses TRBV3-1 (or the pseudogene TRBV3-2) with TRBJ2-1, with TRBD2 matching over 10 bases. This TCR was recovered from a human donor who had recovered from COVID-19. The sample in question was peripheral blood, obtained after recovery from COVID-19. CDR3 DNA sequence: TGTGCCAGCAGCCAAGGGAGCGGGGGGGCGGGCAATGAGCAGTTCTTC. Amino acid sequence: CASSQGSGGAGNEQFF.